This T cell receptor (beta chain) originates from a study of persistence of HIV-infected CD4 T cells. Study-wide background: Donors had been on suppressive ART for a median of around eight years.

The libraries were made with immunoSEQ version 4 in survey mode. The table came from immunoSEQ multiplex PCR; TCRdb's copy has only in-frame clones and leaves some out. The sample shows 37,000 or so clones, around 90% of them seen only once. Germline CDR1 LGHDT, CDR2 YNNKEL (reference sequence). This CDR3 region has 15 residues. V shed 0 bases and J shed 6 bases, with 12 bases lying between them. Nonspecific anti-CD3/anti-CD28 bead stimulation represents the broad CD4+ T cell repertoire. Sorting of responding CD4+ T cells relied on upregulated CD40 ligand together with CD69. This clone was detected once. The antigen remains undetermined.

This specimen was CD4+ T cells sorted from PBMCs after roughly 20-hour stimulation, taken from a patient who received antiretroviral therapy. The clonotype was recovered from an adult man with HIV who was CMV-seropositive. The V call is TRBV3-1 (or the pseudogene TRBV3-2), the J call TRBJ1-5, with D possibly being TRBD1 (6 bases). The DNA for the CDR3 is TGTGCCAGCAGCCAAGATCGCAGGGGAGGTCAGCCCCAGCATTTT. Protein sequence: CASSQDRRGGQPQHF.